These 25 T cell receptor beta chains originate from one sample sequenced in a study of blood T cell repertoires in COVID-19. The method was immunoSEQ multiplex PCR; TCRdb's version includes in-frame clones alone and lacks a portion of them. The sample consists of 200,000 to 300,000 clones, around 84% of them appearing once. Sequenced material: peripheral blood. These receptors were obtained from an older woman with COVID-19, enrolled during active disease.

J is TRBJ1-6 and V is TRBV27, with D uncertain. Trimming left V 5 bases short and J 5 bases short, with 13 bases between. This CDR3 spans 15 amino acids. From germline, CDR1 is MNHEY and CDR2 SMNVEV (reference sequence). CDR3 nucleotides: TGTGCCAGCAGTCTACGACGCACAGATAATTCACCCCTCCACTTT. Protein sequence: CASSLRRTDNSPLHF.

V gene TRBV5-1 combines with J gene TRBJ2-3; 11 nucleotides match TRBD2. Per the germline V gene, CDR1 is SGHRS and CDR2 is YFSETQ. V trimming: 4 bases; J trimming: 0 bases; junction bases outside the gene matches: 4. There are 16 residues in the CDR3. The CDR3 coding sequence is TGCGCCAGCAGCCCGACTAGCGGGGTTAGCACAGATACGCAGTATTTT. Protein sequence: CASSPTSGVSTDTQYF. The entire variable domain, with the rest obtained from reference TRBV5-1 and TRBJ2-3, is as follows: KAGVTQTPRYLIKTRGQQVTLSCSPISGHRSVSWYQQTPGQGLQFLFEYFSETQRNKGNFPGRFSGRQFSNSRSEMNVSTLELGDSALYLCASSPTSGVSTDTQYFGPGTRLTVL.

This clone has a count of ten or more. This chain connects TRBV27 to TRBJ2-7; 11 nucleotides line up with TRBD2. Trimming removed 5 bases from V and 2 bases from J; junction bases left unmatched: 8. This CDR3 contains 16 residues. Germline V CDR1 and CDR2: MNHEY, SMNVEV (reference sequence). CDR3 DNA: TGTGCCAGCAGTACCTTAGCGGGAGGGCCTCCCTACGAGCAGTACTTC. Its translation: CASSTLAGGPPYEQYF.

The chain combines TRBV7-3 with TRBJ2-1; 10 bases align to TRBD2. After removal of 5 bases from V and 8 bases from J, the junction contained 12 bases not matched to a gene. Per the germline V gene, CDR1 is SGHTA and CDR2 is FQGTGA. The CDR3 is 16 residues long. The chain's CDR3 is CASSPAAAGGVDEQFF. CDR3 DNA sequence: TGTGCCAGCAGCCCGGCGGCAGCGGGAGGGGTAGATGAGCAGTTCTTC.

CDR3 bases: TGTGCCAGCAGCCCGGACAGGGGGGAGGCTTATGGCTACACCTTC. Its translation is CASSPDRGEAYGYTF. The chain has TRBV5-6 and TRBJ1-2; 10 bases line up with TRBD1. Unmatched junction bases numbered 8, after V lost 4 bases and J lost 5 bases. There are 15 residues in the CDR3. Germline assignment: CDR1 SGHDT and CDR2 YYEEEE. Filled out from reference TRBV5-6 and TRBJ1-2, the complete variable domain reads DAGVTQSPTHLIKTRGQQVTLRCSPKSGHDTVSWYQQALGQGPQFIFQYYEEEERQRGNFPDRFSGHQFPNYSSELNVNALLLGDSALYLCASSPDRGEAYGYTFGSGTRLTVV.

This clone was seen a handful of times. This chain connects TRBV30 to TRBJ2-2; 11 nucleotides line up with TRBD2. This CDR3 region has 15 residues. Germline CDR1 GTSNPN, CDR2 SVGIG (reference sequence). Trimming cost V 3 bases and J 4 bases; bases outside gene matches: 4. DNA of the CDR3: TGTGCCTGGAGACTAGCGGGAGCGGGCACCGGGGAGCTGTTTTTT. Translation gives CAWRLAGAGTGELFF.

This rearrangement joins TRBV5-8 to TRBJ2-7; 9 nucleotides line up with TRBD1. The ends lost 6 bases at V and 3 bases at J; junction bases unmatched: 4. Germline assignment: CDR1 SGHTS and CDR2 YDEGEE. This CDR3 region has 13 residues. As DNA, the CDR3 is TGTGCCAGCAACCTGGGACAGGGCTACGAGCAGTACTTC. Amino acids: CASNLGQGYEQYF.

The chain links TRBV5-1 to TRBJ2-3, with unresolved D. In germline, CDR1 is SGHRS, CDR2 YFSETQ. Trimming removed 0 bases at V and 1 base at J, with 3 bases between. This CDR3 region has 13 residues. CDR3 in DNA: TGCGCCAGCAGCTTGGTCGGCACAGATACGCAGTATTTT. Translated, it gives CASSLVGTDTQYF.

In DNA form, the CDR3 reads TGTGCCAGCAGCTCGGGGTCAGGACCACTTCCCCCTAACTATGGCTACACCTTC. Protein: CASSSGSGPLPPNYGYTF. J is TRBJ1-2 and V is TRBV5-4; D is uncertain. The CDR3 has 18 amino acids. Germline CDR1 is SGHNT and CDR2 is YYREEE (reference sequence). V was trimmed by 3 bases and J by 0 bases, leaving 21 bases between them.

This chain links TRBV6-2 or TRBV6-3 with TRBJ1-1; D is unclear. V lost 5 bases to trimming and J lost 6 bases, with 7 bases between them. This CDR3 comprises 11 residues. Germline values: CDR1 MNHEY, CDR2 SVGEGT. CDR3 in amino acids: CASSVRAEAFF. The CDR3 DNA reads TGTGCCAGCAGTGTCCGGGCTGAAGCTTTCTTT.

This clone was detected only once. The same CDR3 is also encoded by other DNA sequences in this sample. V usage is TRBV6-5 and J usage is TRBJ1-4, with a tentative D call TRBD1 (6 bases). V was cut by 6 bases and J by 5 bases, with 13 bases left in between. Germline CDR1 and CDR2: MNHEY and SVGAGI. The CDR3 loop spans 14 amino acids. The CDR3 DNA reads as TGTGCCAGCAGCGAGGGGGATCAAAATGAAAAACTGTTTTTT. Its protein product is CASSEGDQNEKLFF.

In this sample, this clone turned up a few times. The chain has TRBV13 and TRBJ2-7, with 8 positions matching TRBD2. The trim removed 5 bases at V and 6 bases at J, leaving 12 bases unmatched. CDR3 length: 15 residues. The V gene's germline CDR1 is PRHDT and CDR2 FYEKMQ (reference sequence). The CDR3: CASSPSAGGLSEQYF. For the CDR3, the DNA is TGTGCCAGCAGCCCCTCCGCGGGAGGTCTCTCCGAGCAGTACTTC.

The CDR3, as DNA: TGTGCCAGCAGTTTCGGGGGGCGGGGCTATGGCTACACCTTC. Amino acids: CASSFGGRGYGYTF. V and J are TRBV28 and TRBJ1-2, with D maybe TRBD1 (6 bases). Per germline, CDR1 MDHEN and CDR2 SYDVKM. This CDR3 has 14 residues. Trimming cost V 3 bases and J 4 bases, with 12 bases left between them.

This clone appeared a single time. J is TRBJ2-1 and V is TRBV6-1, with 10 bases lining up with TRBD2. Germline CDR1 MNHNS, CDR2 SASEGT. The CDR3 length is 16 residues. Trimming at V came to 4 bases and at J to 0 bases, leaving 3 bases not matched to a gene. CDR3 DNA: TGTGCCAGCAGTGGGACTAGCGGTCGCTCCTACAATGAGCAGTTCTTC. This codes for CASSGTSGRSYNEQFF.

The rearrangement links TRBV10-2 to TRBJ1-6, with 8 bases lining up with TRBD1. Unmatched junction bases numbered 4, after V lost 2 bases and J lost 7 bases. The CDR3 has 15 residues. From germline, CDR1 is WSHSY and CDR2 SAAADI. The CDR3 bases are TGCGCCAGCAGTGAGGCGGACAGGGAGAATTCACCCCTCCACTTT. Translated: CASSEADRENSPLHF.

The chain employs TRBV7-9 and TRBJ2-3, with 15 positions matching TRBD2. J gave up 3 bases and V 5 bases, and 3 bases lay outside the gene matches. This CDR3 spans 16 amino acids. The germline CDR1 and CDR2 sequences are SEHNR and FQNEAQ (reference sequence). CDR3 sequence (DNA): TGTGCCAGCAGCCCTGGGACTAGCGGGAGGACAGATACGCAGTATTTT. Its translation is CASSPGTSGRTDTQYF.

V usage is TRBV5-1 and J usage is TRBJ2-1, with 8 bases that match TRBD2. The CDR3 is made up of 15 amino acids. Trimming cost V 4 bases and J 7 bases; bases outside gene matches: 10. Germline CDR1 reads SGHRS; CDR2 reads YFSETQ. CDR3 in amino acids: CASSPTAGVGNEQFF. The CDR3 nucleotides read TGCGCCAGCAGCCCCACAGCGGGAGTGGGGAATGAGCAGTTCTTC.

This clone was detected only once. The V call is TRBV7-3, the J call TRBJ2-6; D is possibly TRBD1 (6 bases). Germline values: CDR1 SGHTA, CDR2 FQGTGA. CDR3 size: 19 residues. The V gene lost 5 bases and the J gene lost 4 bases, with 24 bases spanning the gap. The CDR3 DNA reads TGTGCCAGCAGCCTTACAGGGTTACCCGACTTGGGCGGGGCCAACGTCCTGACTTTC. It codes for CASSLTGLPDLGGANVLTF. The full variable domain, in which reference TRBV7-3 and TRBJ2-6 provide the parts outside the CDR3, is GAGVSQTPSNKVTEKGKYVELRCDPISGHTALYWYRQSLGQGPEFLIYFQGTGAADDSGLPNDRFFAVRPEGSVSTLKIQRTERGDSAVYLCASSLTGLPDLGGANVLTFGAGSRLTVL.

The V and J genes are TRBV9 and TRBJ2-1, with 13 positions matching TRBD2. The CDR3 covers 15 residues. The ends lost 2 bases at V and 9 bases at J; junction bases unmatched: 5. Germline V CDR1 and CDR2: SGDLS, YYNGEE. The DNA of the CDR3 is TGTGCCAGCAGCGTTGGTGGACTAGCGGGAGCTGAGCAGTTCTTC. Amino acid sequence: CASSVGGLAGAEQFF.

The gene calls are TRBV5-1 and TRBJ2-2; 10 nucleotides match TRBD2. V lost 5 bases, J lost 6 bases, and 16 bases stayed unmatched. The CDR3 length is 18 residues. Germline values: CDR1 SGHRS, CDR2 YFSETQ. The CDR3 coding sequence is TGCGCCAGCAGACCTGACCTCCTAGCGGGAGTGCGGGCCGGGGAGCTGTTTTTT. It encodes CASRPDLLAGVRAGELFF.

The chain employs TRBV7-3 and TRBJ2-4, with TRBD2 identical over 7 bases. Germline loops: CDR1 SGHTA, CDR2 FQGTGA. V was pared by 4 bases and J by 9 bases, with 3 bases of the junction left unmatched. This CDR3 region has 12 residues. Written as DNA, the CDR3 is TGTGCCAGCAGCTCCAGGGAGGGCATTCAGTACTTC. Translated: CASSSREGIQYF.

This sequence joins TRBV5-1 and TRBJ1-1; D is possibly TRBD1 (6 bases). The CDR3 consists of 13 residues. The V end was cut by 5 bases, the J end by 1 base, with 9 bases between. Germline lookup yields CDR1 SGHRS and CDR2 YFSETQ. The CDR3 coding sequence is TGCGCCAGCAGATGGGGACAGAACACTGAAGCTTTCTTT. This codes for CASRWGQNTEAFF.

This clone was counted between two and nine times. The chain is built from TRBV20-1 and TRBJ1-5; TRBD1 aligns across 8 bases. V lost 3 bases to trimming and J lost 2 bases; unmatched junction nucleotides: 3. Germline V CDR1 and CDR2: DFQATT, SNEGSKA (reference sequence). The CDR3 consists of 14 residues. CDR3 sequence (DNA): TGCAGTGCTAGTGCAGGGGGCCGCAATCAGCCCCAGCATTTT. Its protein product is CSASAGGRNQPQHF.

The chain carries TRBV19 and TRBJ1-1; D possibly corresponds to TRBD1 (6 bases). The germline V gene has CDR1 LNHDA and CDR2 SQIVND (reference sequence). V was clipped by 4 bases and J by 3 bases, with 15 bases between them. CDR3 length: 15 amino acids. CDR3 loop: CASSTLQGLDTEAFF. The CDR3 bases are TGTGCCAGTAGTACCCTACAGGGATTGGACACTGAAGCTTTCTTT. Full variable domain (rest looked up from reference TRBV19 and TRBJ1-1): DGGITQSPKYLFRKEGQNVTLSCEQNLNHDAMYWYRQDPGQGLRLIYYSQIVNDFQKGDIAEGYSVSREKKESFPLTVTSAQKNPTAFYLCASSTLQGLDTEAFFGQGTRLTVV.

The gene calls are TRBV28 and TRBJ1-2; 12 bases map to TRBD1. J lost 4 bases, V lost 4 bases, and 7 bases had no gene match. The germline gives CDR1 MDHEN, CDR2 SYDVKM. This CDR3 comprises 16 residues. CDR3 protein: CASSWTGTGGGYGYTF. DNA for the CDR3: TGTGCCAGCAGTTGGACCGGGACAGGGGGCGGCTATGGCTACACCTTC.